The 16 T cell receptor beta chains listed next were all sequenced from one sample in a study of T cell repertoires in cytomegalovirus infection. TCRdb independently ran MiXCR on the reads; one entry per CDR3 protein. The repertoire includes approximately 1,000,000 distinct CDR3 sequences, roughly 30% of them detected once, and over 10% sits in the top ten. What these receptors recognize is not known. The sample in question was cultured CD8+ T cells from PBMCs, obtained from culture after CMV antigen stimulation. The source of these receptors is a human donor in good health (CMV status not recorded). Some clones in this sample may be carry-over from other donors' samples.

This chain connects TRBV7-9 to TRBJ2-5, with 7 positions matching TRBD1. Germline lookup yields CDR1 SEHNR and CDR2 FQNEAQ (reference sequence). The junction had 10 bases not matched to a gene; V was cut back by 6 bases and J by 3 bases. This CDR3 is built from 15 residues. The CDR3 DNA follows: TGTGCCAGCAGGTTACCCGGGACAGCGGAAGAGACCCAGTACTTC. Translated: CASRLPGTAEETQYF.

This clonotype was counted many times. The chain uses TRBV7-9 and TRBJ1-2; 7 bases agree with TRBD1. V lost 5 bases, J lost 0 bases, and 9 bases stayed unmatched. CDR1 and CDR2 (germline): SEHNR, FQNEAQ (reference sequence). The CDR3 length is 16 residues. CDR3 DNA sequence: TGTGCCAGCAGCAACGTCCAGGGACAGACTAACTATGGCTACACCTTC. Protein sequence: CASSNVQGQTNYGYTF.

Regarding this clonotype: One end of the junction is discordant with germline, which a read error may explain. The genes are TRBV7-7 and TRBJ2-5; possible D gene TRBD2, 6 bases. Germline assignment: CDR1 SSHAT and CDR2 FNYEAQ (reference sequence). The CDR3 sequence is 14 residues long. The CDR3 nucleotides are TGTGCTAGCAGCTTAGGAGGGACCACTGCGACCCAGTACTTC. This codes for CASSLGGTTATQYF. Full variable domain (missing parts from reference TRBV7-7 and TRBJ2-5): GAGVSQSPRYKVTKRGQDVTLRCDPISSHATLYWYQQALGQGPEFLTYFNYEAQPDKSGLPSDRFSAERPEGSISTLTIQRTEQRDSAMYRCASSLGGTTATQYFGPGTRLLVL.

The rearrangement uses TRBV19 and TRBJ2-3; D unclear. From germline, CDR1 is LNHDA and CDR2 SQIVND (reference sequence). The CDR3 has 13 amino acids. The V and J ends lost 2 bases and 4 bases respectively, with 7 bases between them. The CDR3: CASSISDADTQYF. The CDR3 bases are TGTGCCAGTAGTATAAGTGACGCAGATACGCAGTATTTT.

This clonotype appeared many times. This chain connects TRBV7-2 to TRBJ1-1, with D perhaps TRBD1 (5 bases). Germline CDR1 and CDR2: SGHTA and FQGNSA. The length of the CDR3 is 15 residues. With 2 bases removed from V and 5 bases from J, the gap between germline ends came to 15 bases. In DNA, the CDR3 is TGTGCCAGCAGCTTAACTCTGCAGGGTGGAACTGAAGCTTTCTTT. As protein: CASSLTLQGGTEAFF.

The genes are TRBV6-2 or TRBV6-3 and TRBJ1-2; D is unclear. Trimming removed 4 bases from V and 7 bases from J, with 7 bases in between. The germline gives CDR1 MNHEY, CDR2 SVGEGT. CDR3 length: 11 residues. Here the CDR3 DNA reads TGTGCCAGCAGTTGGCTACGTGGCTACACCTTC. Its translation is CASSWLRGYTF.

This clonotype has just a few counts. The rearrangement joins TRBV12-3 or TRBV12-4 to TRBJ1-4, with 7 bases identical to TRBD1. The CDR3 is 16 amino acids. The J segment lost 3 bases and the V segment lost 3 bases, leaving 7 bases of the junction unmatched. The CDR3 loop reads CASSLGEGQSNEKLFF. The CDR3 DNA sequence: TGTGCCAGCAGTTTGGGCGAGGGACAGTCTAATGAAAAACTGTTTTTT.

This clonotype was counted at least ten times. V gene TRBV7-2 combines with J gene TRBJ1-6; 11 nucleotides agree with TRBD1. Germline V CDR1 and CDR2: SGHTA, FQGNSA. This CDR3 region has 15 residues. Unmatched junction bases numbered 6, after V lost 4 bases and J lost 10 bases. CDR3 nucleotides: TGTGCCAGCAGCTCGGGGACAGGGGGGAACTCACCCCTCCACTTT. Translating it yields CASSSGTGGNSPLHF.

V and J are TRBV7-6 and TRBJ2-2; D remains ambiguous. The CDR3 has 11 residues. CDR1 and CDR2 (germline): SGHVS, FNYEAQ. The V end was cut by 6 bases, the J end by 7 bases, with 6 bases between. CDR3 residues: CASSSVGELFF. CDR3 nucleotide sequence: TGTGCCAGCAGTTCCGTCGGGGAGCTGTTTTTT.

This clonotype was found a few times. This chain links TRBV6-6 with TRBJ1-1, with D perhaps matching TRBD1 (6 bases). This CDR3 has 14 residues. V was clipped by 6 bases and J by 1 base, with 12 bases between them. Germline-derived CDR1 and CDR2 are MNHNY and SVGAGI (reference sequence). The CDR3 here is CASRRTDANTEAFF. The CDR3 DNA reads as TGTGCCAGCAGAAGGACAGACGCGAACACTGAAGCTTTCTTT.

This sequence joins TRBV19 and TRBJ1-1; D uncertain. V lost 5 bases and J lost 5, with 18 bases in between. The CDR3 contains 15 residues. Germline assignment: CDR1 LNHDA and CDR2 SQIVND (reference sequence). The chain's CDR3 is CASSWATAKGTEAFF. CDR3 coding DNA: TGTGCCAGTAGTTGGGCTACTGCTAAAGGGACTGAAGCTTTCTTT.

The chain uses TRBV6-4 and TRBJ1-2; D gene unclear. Germline CDR1 reads MRHNA; CDR2 reads SNTAGT. The V and J ends lost 5 bases and 3 bases respectively, with 13 bases between them. The CDR3 sequence is 14 residues long. The CDR3 spells CASSKKATDYGYTF. In DNA, the CDR3 is TGTGCCAGCAGTAAAAAGGCCACGGACTATGGCTACACCTTC.

CDR3 amino acids: CASINQRVYNEQFF. CDR3 coding DNA: TGTGCCAGCATTAACCAGCGGGTCTACAATGAGCAGTTCTTC. The chain joins TRBV2 to TRBJ2-1, with a possible D match to TRBD2 (6 bases). V lost 7 bases and J lost 3, with 13 bases in between. Per germline, CDR1 SNHLY and CDR2 FYNNEI. The CDR3 spans 14 residues.

In this sample, this clonotype turned up a few times. The J gene is TRBJ1-1, the V gene TRBV6-1, with a possible D match to TRBD1 (5 bases). The CDR3 runs to 15 residues. Germline CDR1 is MNHNS and CDR2 is SASEGT. V lost 2 bases and J lost 0, with 10 bases in between. DNA of the CDR3: TGTGCCAGCAGTGAAAGTGAGGGGATGAACACTGAAGCTTTCTTT. Protein sequence: CASSESEGMNTEAFF.

This clonotype was seen a handful of times. The genes are TRBV15 and TRBJ1-1; D possibly corresponds to TRBD1 (6 bases). Trimming stripped 1 base from V and 6 bases from J, with 18 bases between. Germline values: CDR1 LNHNV, CDR2 YYDKDF (reference sequence). The length of the CDR3 is 16 residues. DNA for the CDR3: TGTGCCACCAGCAGAGCGTCAGGGGAAAGGAGCCCTGAAGCTTTCTTT. This gives the protein CATSRASGERSPEAFF.

This chain connects TRBV7-4 to TRBJ2-1; D possibly corresponds to TRBD2 (6 bases). The CDR3 has 16 amino acids. Trimming took 1 base from V and 5 from J, leaving 15 bases between them. Germline CDR1 SGHVT, CDR2 SQSDAQ. The chain's CDR3 is CASSLGAGLTHNEQFF. The CDR3 bases are TGTGCCAGCAGCTTAGGGGCGGGATTAACTCACAATGAGCAGTTCTTC.